These T cell receptor beta chains were read from a single sample in a study of shared clonotypes between healthy human individuals. Clones were read by immunoSEQ multiplex PCR, and TCRdb kept only the in-frame ones, dropping some. The data contain 2 million to 2.5 million clones, roughly 92% of them singletons. The sample consisted of naive CD4+ T cells from PBMCs. Every receptor here comes from a man younger than 30 in good health. Some clones in this sample may be carry-over from other donors' samples. CDR3s include the opening cysteine and the closing phenylalanine or tryptophan. The order of the fields is V gene, D gene, clone size, J gene, CDR3 protein, CDR3 DNA. The D gene is left open where the match is weak. Expanded clones get a size class; other rows say once, few or many, or leave the size out.

TRBV5-1	NA	NA	TRBJ2-1	CASSYLGGNEQFF	TGCGCCAGCAGCTACCTTGGTGGCAATGAGCAGTTCTTC
TRBV6-5	NA	NA	TRBJ1-6	CASSPRGINSPLHF	TGTGCCAGCAGCCCTCGGGGGATTAATTCACCCCTCCACTTT
TRBV6-6	TRBD2	NA	TRBJ2-3	CASRVSGRGADTQYF	TGTGCCAGCAGGGTTAGCGGGAGGGGGGCAGATACGCAGTATTTT
TRBV5-4	TRBD2	NA	TRBJ2-1	CASSLLAGVYNEQFF	TGTGCCAGCAGCTTGCTAGCGGGGGTCTACAATGAGCAGTTCTTC
TRBV7-9	NA	NA	TRBJ2-2	CASRFGTPNTGELFF	TGTGCCAGCAGATTTGGGACACCGAACACCGGGGAGCTGTTTTTT
TRBV7-7	TRBD1	NA	TRBJ1-1	CASSITGGYTEAFF	TGTGCCAGCAGCATAACAGGGGGGTACACTGAAGCTTTCTTT
TRBV19	TRBD1	NA	TRBJ1-5	CASSIVGQGSNQPQHF	TGTGCCAGTAGTATAGTCGGACAGGGGAGCAATCAGCCCCAGCATTTT
TRBV11-2	TRBD2	NA	TRBJ2-7	CASSLLSSGLIKQYF	TGTGCCAGCAGCCTCCTGAGTAGCGGGCTTATCAAGCAGTACTTC
TRBV13	NA	NA	TRBJ2-5	CASSPVSEETQYF	TGTGCCAGCAGCCCGGTTAGTGAAGAGACCCAGTACTTC
TRBV7-3	TRBD2	NA	TRBJ2-3	CASSPKLGLADYSTDTQYF	TGTGCCAGCAGCCCAAAATTGGGACTAGCGGATTATAGCACAGATACGCAGTATTTT
TRBV2	TRBD2	NA	TRBJ2-3	CASSVAREGLAGEDTQYF	TGTGCCAGCAGTGTGGCCAGGGAGGGACTAGCGGGAGAAGATACGCAGTATTTT
TRBV7-9	NA	once	TRBJ2-7	CASSLEGRRPYEQYF	TGTGCCAGCAGCTTAGAGGGCAGGCGACCCTACGAGCAGTACTTC
TRBV19	TRBD1	NA	TRBJ2-7	CASRRQGQSYEQYF	TGTGCCAGTCGGAGACAGGGACAATCCTACGAGCAGTACTTC
TRBV5-1	TRBD2	NA	TRBJ2-1	CASSGTSGPSYNEQFF	TGCGCCAGCAGTGGGACTAGCGGGCCTTCCTACAATGAGCAGTTCTTC
TRBV28	NA	NA	TRBJ1-2	CASLEVEGRRYTF	TGTGCCAGCCTCGAGGTTGAGGGGCGTCGCTACACCTTC
TRBV2	NA	once	TRBJ2-5	CASITRPTETQYF	TGTGCCAGCATCACCAGGCCCACCGAGACCCAGTACTTC
TRBV2	NA	NA	TRBJ2-7	CASTSVPSYEQYF	TGTGCCAGCACCAGCGTCCCATCCTACGAGCAGTACTTC
TRBV19	NA	NA	TRBJ2-7	CASSMKEGPYEQYF	TGTGCCAGTAGTATGAAGGAGGGGCCCTACGAGCAGTACTTC
TRBV28	NA	NA	TRBJ2-7	CASTSTVIYEQYF	TGTGCCAGCACGAGCACAGTGATCTACGAGCAGTACTTC
TRBV5-5	NA	NA	TRBJ2-2	CASSRSLSLTGELFF	TGTGCCAGCAGCCGAAGCCTCTCTTTAACGGGGGAGCTGTTTTTT
TRBV6-6	NA	once	TRBJ2-7	CASRVRESYEQYF	TGTGCCAGCAGAGTCAGGGAATCCTACGAGCAGTACTTC
TRBV10-3	NA	NA	TRBJ2-1	CAIRGEQGTGVMNEQFF	TGTGCCATCAGGGGGGAGCAGGGGACGGGCGTCATGAATGAGCAGTTCTTC
TRBV28	NA	NA	TRBJ2-7	CASSRETITYEQYF	TGTGCCAGCAGTAGGGAGACGATAACCTACGAGCAGTACTTC
TRBV19	NA	NA	TRBJ2-7	CASSISGTSYEQYF	TGTGCCAGTAGTATAAGTGGGACATCCTACGAGCAGTACTTC
TRBV4-3	NA	NA	TRBJ2-5	CASSQDTGKETQYF	TGCGCCAGCAGCCAAGATACCGGAAAAGAGACCCAGTACTTC
TRBV27	TRBD2	NA	TRBJ2-3	CASRELSGAPRTQYF	TGTGCCAGCCGTGAACTGAGCGGGGCCCCCCGGACGCAGTATTTT
TRBV28	TRBD2	NA	TRBJ2-7	CASSPHSSGNREQYF	TGTGCCAGCAGTCCCCACAGTAGCGGGAATCGCGAGCAGTACTTC
TRBV5-1	NA	NA	TRBJ1-1	CASSATVGGTEAFF	TGCGCCAGCAGCGCCACCGTCGGGGGTACTGAAGCTTTCTTT
TRBV18	TRBD2	NA	TRBJ2-3	CASSLTSEAGVRGSTDTQYF	TGTGCCAGCTCACTCACCTCAGAGGCGGGAGTTCGGGGTAGCACAGATACGCAGTATTTT
TRBV5-1	NA	NA	TRBJ2-3	CASSLEEYTDTQYF	TGCGCCAGCAGCTTGGAGGAGTACACAGATACGCAGTATTTT
TRBV7-9	NA	few	TRBJ1-1	CASTKGNTEAFF	TGTGCCAGCACCAAGGGTAACACTGAAGCTTTCTTT
TRBV5-1	TRBD1	NA	TRBJ2-5	CASSLDRVETQYF	TGCGCCAGCAGCCTAGACAGGGTGGAGACCCAGTACTTC
TRBV2	NA	NA	TRBJ2-3	CASIRRQSDTQYF	TGTGCCAGCATCCGCCGACAGTCAGATACGCAGTATTTT
TRBV6-6	NA	NA	TRBJ2-4	CASSSQMSKNIQYF	TGTGCCAGCAGTTCTCAGATGTCCAAAAACATTCAGTACTTC
TRBV15	NA	NA	TRBJ1-4	CATSRAHIGLAVNEKLFF	TGTGCCACCAGCAGAGCGCACATCGGTTTAGCTGTGAATGAAAAACTGTTTTTT
TRBV9	TRBD2	once	TRBJ2-7	CASSARAGGTYEQYF	TGTGCCAGCAGCGCCAGAGCGGGAGGTACCTACGAGCAGTACTTC
TRBV27	NA	NA	TRBJ1-2	CANQGQQYCGYTF	TGTGCCAACCAAGGACAGCAGTACTGTGGCTACACCTTC
TRBV5-1	TRBD2	NA	TRBJ2-1	CASSFRAGVKYTEQFF	TGCGCCAGCAGCTTTAGGGCGGGAGTGAAGTATACTGAGCAGTTCTTC
TRBV5-1	NA	few	TRBJ2-1	CASSLGQMYNEQFF	TGCGCCAGCAGCTTGGGACAGATGTACAATGAGCAGTTCTTC
TRBV5-1	NA	NA	TRBJ1-2	CASSLLGPGYTF	TGCGCCAGCAGCCTCCTCGGCCCAGGCTACACCTTC
TRBV5-1	NA	NA	TRBJ1-4	CASSPGILASGANEKLFF	TGCGCCAGCAGCCCTGGCATCCTGGCTTCGGGGGCTAATGAAAAACTGTTTTTT
TRBV5-8	NA	NA	TRBJ1-1	CASSLVYVQHLEAFF	TGTGCCAGCAGCTTGGTTTATGTGCAGCACCTTGAAGCTTTCTTT
TRBV6-5	TRBD1	NA	TRBJ2-1	CASSGPGTGNEQFF	TGTGCCAGCAGCGGTCCCGGGACAGGCAATGAGCAGTTCTTC
TRBV28	NA	NA	TRBJ2-1	CASSLLTANLPSYNEQFF	TGTGCCAGCAGTTTACTTACAGCGAACCTACCGAGCTACAATGAGCAGTTCTTC
TRBV9	TRBD2	NA	TRBJ2-1	CASSVVGTSGPGYNEQFF	TGTGCCAGCAGCGTAGTCGGGACTAGCGGGCCCGGCTACAATGAGCAGTTCTTC
TRBV7-2	NA	NA	TRBJ2-7	CASSLALHNPPYEQYF	TGTGCCAGCAGCTTAGCGCTACACAACCCACCTTACGAGCAGTACTTC
TRBV7-3	NA	NA	TRBJ2-1	CASSLVSTSYNEQFF	TGTGCCAGCAGCTTAGTGAGTACCTCCTACAATGAGCAGTTCTTC
TRBV6-5	NA	NA	TRBJ1-5	CASKISGVSNQPQHF	TGTGCCAGCAAAATTTCAGGGGTCTCCAATCAGCCCCAGCATTTT
TRBV10-3	NA	NA	TRBJ1-1	CAISESGNTEAFF	TGTGCCATCAGTGAGTCAGGGAACACTGAAGCTTTCTTT
TRBV28	NA	NA	TRBJ2-4	CASSLRTAAKNIQYF	TGTGCCAGCAGCCTGAGGACAGCTGCCAAAAACATTCAGTACTTC
TRBV4-3	NA	NA	TRBJ2-3	CASSPRSSGYTDTQYF	TGCGCCAGCAGCCCGAGGAGTAGCGGCTACACAGATACGCAGTATTTT